This is a list of T cell receptor beta chains from one sample in a study of response to subunit inactivated influenza vaccine. TCRdb re-derived calls from the RT-PCR reads in MiXCR, one entry per CDR3 protein. The data show around 600,000 distinct CDR3 sequences, over 9% seen once. This same sample was also part of a study on T cells expressing NK-cell markers.

Sample: PBMCs from blood, taken on the day of vaccination. The receptor set was obtained from a man aged 50-60 years who received an inactivated influenza vaccine. Both conserved end residues are part of each CDR3. Fields, in order: CDR3 DNA, CDR3 protein, V gene, clone size, J gene, D gene. D genes are given only for firm matches. Size is omitted from some rows. Given values are once, few, many or a class for expanded clones.

cdr3_nt: TGTGCCAGCAGTTTGGCCGGGACCTACGAGCAGTACTTC; cdr3_aa: CASSLAGTYEQYF; v_call: TRBV5-1; clone_size: many; j_call: TRBJ2-7; d_call: NA
cdr3_nt: TGTGCCATCAGTGGTAAGGGTTACAGCACAGATACGCAGTATTTT; cdr3_aa: CAISGKGYSTDTQYF; v_call: TRBV10-3; clone_size: few; j_call: TRBJ2-3; d_call: NA
cdr3_nt: TGCAGTGCTGGAGACTACTTGGGTTACAATGAGCAGTTCTTC; cdr3_aa: CSAGDYLGYNEQFF; v_call: TRBV20-1; clone_size: NA; j_call: TRBJ2-1; d_call: NA
cdr3_nt: TGTGCCAGCATCCGATTGGACAGCGTCTACAATGAGCAGTTCTTC; cdr3_aa: CASIRLDSVYNEQFF; v_call: TRBV7-8; clone_size: few; j_call: TRBJ2-1; d_call: NA
cdr3_nt: TGTGCCAGCAGCTCCAGCCCGGGGATCACCGGGGAGCTGTTTTTT; cdr3_aa: CASSSSPGITGELFF; v_call: TRBV7-9; clone_size: NA; j_call: TRBJ2-2; d_call: NA
cdr3_nt: TGCAGTGCTCCGGGACACGCTTACGAGCAGTACTTC; cdr3_aa: CSAPGHAYEQYF; v_call: TRBV20-1; clone_size: many; j_call: TRBJ2-7; d_call: NA
cdr3_nt: TGTGCCAGCAGCGGAACGGACAGTCAAGAGACCCAGTACTTC; cdr3_aa: CASSGTDSQETQYF; v_call: TRBV21-1; clone_size: many; j_call: TRBJ2-5; d_call: NA
cdr3_nt: TGTGCCAGCAGCTCACTAGCGGGAGATACCGGGGAGCTGTTTTTT; cdr3_aa: CASSSLAGDTGELFF; v_call: TRBV13; clone_size: few; j_call: TRBJ2-2; d_call: TRBD2
cdr3_nt: TGTGCCAGCAGCCCCTACGCGGGAGGCAGCGACGGGGAGCTGTTTTTT; cdr3_aa: CASSPYAGGSDGELFF; v_call: TRBV4-2; clone_size: many; j_call: TRBJ2-2; d_call: TRBD2
cdr3_nt: TGCAGCGTTGAAGGGACTAGCGGGGGTTCAGATACGCAGTATTTT; cdr3_aa: CSVEGTSGGSDTQYF; v_call: TRBV29-1; clone_size: NA; j_call: TRBJ2-3; d_call: TRBD2
cdr3_nt: TGCAGCGTTGAAGGGAGATCGGTCTACGAGCAGTACTTC; cdr3_aa: CSVEGRSVYEQYF; v_call: TRBV29-1; clone_size: many; j_call: TRBJ2-7; d_call: NA
cdr3_nt: TGCGCCAGCAGCCCCGGGACGGGGAACACTGAAGCTTTCTTT; cdr3_aa: CASSPGTGNTEAFF; v_call: TRBV5-1; clone_size: many; j_call: TRBJ1-1; d_call: NA
cdr3_nt: TGTGCCAGCGGGCACACCGATAGCAATCAGCCCCAGCATTTT; cdr3_aa: CASGHTDSNQPQHF; v_call: TRBV6-1; clone_size: NA; j_call: TRBJ1-5; d_call: NA
cdr3_nt: TGTGCCATCAGGGAGTGGGGACTAGCGGGGCAGCAGTTCTTC; cdr3_aa: CAIREWGLAGQQFF; v_call: TRBV10-3; clone_size: few; j_call: TRBJ2-1; d_call: TRBD2
cdr3_nt: TGTGCCAGCAGTTCTCAGCGGCAGGGTGACACTGAAGCTTTCTTT; cdr3_aa: CASSSQRQGDTEAFF; v_call: TRBV28; clone_size: many; j_call: TRBJ1-1; d_call: NA
cdr3_nt: TGTGCCAGCAGCACACCGAAAAGACAGGGGGCAAAGGAAAAACTGTTTTTT; cdr3_aa: CASSTPKRQGAKEKLFF; v_call: TRBV7-6; clone_size: many; j_call: TRBJ1-4; d_call: TRBD1
cdr3_nt: TGCAGTGCTAGAGATGACAGGCGGCACGAGCAGTACTTC; cdr3_aa: CSARDDRRHEQYF; v_call: TRBV20-1; clone_size: many; j_call: TRBJ2-7; d_call: NA
cdr3_nt: TGCAGTGCTAGTTTCGGGGGGAACAATCAGCCCCAGCATTTT; cdr3_aa: CSASFGGNNQPQHF; v_call: TRBV20-1; clone_size: few; j_call: TRBJ1-5; d_call: NA
cdr3_nt: TGTGCCAGCAGCCCCCCTGGCGGCACTAGCTCCTACAATGAGCAGTTCTTC; cdr3_aa: CASSPPGGTSSYNEQFF; v_call: TRBV7-8; clone_size: few; j_call: TRBJ2-1; d_call: NA
cdr3_nt: TGTGCCAGCAGAGCAGCGGGGAGCACAGATACGCAGTATTTT; cdr3_aa: CASRAAGSTDTQYF; v_call: TRBV7-2; clone_size: NA; j_call: TRBJ2-3; d_call: TRBD2
cdr3_nt: TGTGCCAGCAGTTCGACTAGCGGGGGGACCGGGGAGCTGTTTTTT; cdr3_aa: CASSSTSGGTGELFF; v_call: TRBV5-1; clone_size: many; j_call: TRBJ2-2; d_call: TRBD2
cdr3_nt: TGTGCCAGCTCCTCGAATCAGGGGGCCGGCGGGGAGCTGTTTTTT; cdr3_aa: CASSSNQGAGGELFF; v_call: TRBV12-3/TRBV12-4; clone_size: NA; j_call: TRBJ2-2; d_call: TRBD1
cdr3_nt: TGTGCCAGCAGCGTAGATGCAGCGGAGGATACGCAGTATTTT; cdr3_aa: CASSVDAAEDTQYF; v_call: TRBV9; clone_size: many; j_call: TRBJ2-3; d_call: NA
cdr3_nt: TGCAGTGCCAGAGGAGGGAACAGGCCCGGGGCCAACGTCCTGACTTTC; cdr3_aa: CSARGGNRPGANVLTF; v_call: TRBV20-1; clone_size: NA; j_call: TRBJ2-6; d_call: NA
cdr3_nt: TGTGCCACCAGTGATTTTGGGGACAATCAAGAGACCCAGTACTTC; cdr3_aa: CATSDFGDNQETQYF; v_call: TRBV24-1; clone_size: few; j_call: TRBJ2-5; d_call: NA
cdr3_nt: TGTGCCAGCAGTTTAATCCCCCAGACTGGGGAAAAACTGTTTTTT; cdr3_aa: CASSLIPQTGEKLFF; v_call: TRBV28; clone_size: NA; j_call: TRBJ1-4; d_call: NA
cdr3_nt: TGTGCCAGCAGTACCCTAACGGGGAGGTCCTACAATGAGCAGTTCTTC; cdr3_aa: CASSTLTGRSYNEQFF; v_call: TRBV25-1; clone_size: few; j_call: TRBJ2-1; d_call: NA
cdr3_nt: TGTGCCAGCAGCCCTATACGGGGGGTCGTTGGAGGCTACACCTTC; cdr3_aa: CASSPIRGVVGGYTF; v_call: TRBV3-1; clone_size: few; j_call: TRBJ1-2; d_call: NA
cdr3_nt: TGCAGTGCTCGACCCTCCACAGGGGTGAATGGTGAAGCTTTCTTT; cdr3_aa: CSARPSTGVNGEAFF; v_call: TRBV20-1; clone_size: NA; j_call: TRBJ1-1; d_call: TRBD1
cdr3_nt: TGTGCCAGCAGTGGGACGGACCCAGGAATCACAGATACGCAGTATTTT; cdr3_aa: CASSGTDPGITDTQYF; v_call: TRBV12-3/TRBV12-4; clone_size: NA; j_call: TRBJ2-3; d_call: NA
cdr3_nt: TGCGCCAGCAGCTGGGGACTAGCGGGAGGAACGGTTGAGCAGTTCTTC; cdr3_aa: CASSWGLAGGTVEQFF; v_call: TRBV5-1; clone_size: few; j_call: TRBJ2-1; d_call: TRBD2
cdr3_nt: TGCGCCAGCAGCCAACGGGACAGACCACACGATACGCAGTATTTT; cdr3_aa: CASSQRDRPHDTQYF; v_call: TRBV4-3; clone_size: many; j_call: TRBJ2-3; d_call: TRBD1
cdr3_nt: TGTGCCAGCAGCTTACAGCGGGAGGCTTTCTTT; cdr3_aa: CASSLQREAFF; v_call: TRBV7-8; clone_size: NA; j_call: TRBJ1-1; d_call: NA
cdr3_nt: TGTGCCAGCATCCCCGCCCAGAGGATCTCTGGAAACACCATATATTTT; cdr3_aa: CASIPAQRISGNTIYF; v_call: TRBV28; clone_size: few; j_call: TRBJ1-3; d_call: NA
cdr3_nt: TGTGCCACCAGTGTATCGGGGTCCGGCGTTCAGCCCCAGCATTTT; cdr3_aa: CATSVSGSGVQPQHF; v_call: TRBV24-1; clone_size: few; j_call: TRBJ1-5; d_call: NA
cdr3_nt: TGTGCCAGCAGCCAAGAGCGGCGGGGGGGCCGCGATGAGCAGTTCTTC; cdr3_aa: CASSQERRGGRDEQFF; v_call: TRBV3-1; clone_size: NA; j_call: TRBJ2-1; d_call: TRBD2
cdr3_nt: TGCAGCGTTGAAGATTCCGGGGGGGCCACGGAGACCCAGTACTTC; cdr3_aa: CSVEDSGGATETQYF; v_call: TRBV29-1; clone_size: NA; j_call: TRBJ2-5; d_call: TRBD2
cdr3_nt: TGCAGCGTTGAAGATCCCCACAGTACTAGCGGGCAGCTCTACAATGAGCAGTTCTTC; cdr3_aa: CSVEDPHSTSGQLYNEQFF; v_call: TRBV29-1; clone_size: NA; j_call: TRBJ2-1; d_call: TRBD2
cdr3_nt: TGTGCCAGCAGTTACTCGAGACTAAGCTCCTACAATGAGCAGTTCTTC; cdr3_aa: CASSYSRLSSYNEQFF; v_call: TRBV6-2/TRBV6-3; clone_size: few; j_call: TRBJ2-1; d_call: NA
cdr3_nt: TGTGCCAGCAGTTACTCCCGCGGGGGGGCGAGTGAGCAGTTCTTC; cdr3_aa: CASSYSRGGASEQFF; v_call: TRBV6-2/TRBV6-3; clone_size: few; j_call: TRBJ2-1; d_call: TRBD2
cdr3_nt: TGCGCCAGCAGCTTGCTCCTCCGAGAAGTGGATGAGCAGTTCTTC; cdr3_aa: CASSLLLREVDEQFF; v_call: TRBV5-1; clone_size: many; j_call: TRBJ2-1; d_call: NA